These 25 T cell receptor beta chains originate from one sample sequenced in a study of immune cell composition in non-small cell lung cancer. TCRdb's table, derived via immunoSEQ multiplex PCR, lists solely in-frame clones and lacks some. The table shows just over 7,500 clones, with roughly 80% occurring only once. The sequenced material came from lung tumor tissue. The receptors originated from a human donor with non-small cell lung cancer.

The rearrangement joins TRBV10-3 to TRBJ1-2; 8 nucleotides line up with TRBD1. The germline V gene has CDR1 ENHRY and CDR2 SYGVKD. V trimming: 4 bases; J trimming: 0 bases; junction bases outside the gene matches: 4. The CDR3 has 15 residues. For the CDR3, the DNA is TGTGCCATCAGTGGTAAACAGGGGGCTAACTATGGCTACACCTTC. Translated: CAISGKQGANYGYTF.

This chain uses TRBV6-6 with TRBJ2-7, with D unclear. The CDR3 length is 15 residues. With 0 bases removed from V and 4 bases from J, the gap between germline ends came to 13 bases. Germline V CDR1 and CDR2: MNHNY, SVGAGI (reference sequence). CDR3 amino acids: CASSYSIWGGYEQYF. In nucleotides, the CDR3 is TGTGCCAGCAGTTACTCTATTTGGGGTGGGTACGAGCAGTACTTC.

The rearrangement joins TRBV27 to TRBJ1-1, with 7 bases aligning to TRBD1. This CDR3 has 14 residues. After removal of 8 bases from V and 1 base from J, the junction contained 7 bases not matched to a gene. Germline-derived CDR1 and CDR2 are MNHEY and SMNVEV (reference sequence). The CDR3, as DNA: TGTGCCAGCGGCCTGACAGGGAGGAACACTGAAGCTTTCTTT. The encoded protein is CASGLTGRNTEAFF.

The chain combines TRBV6-5 with TRBJ2-2, with 10 bases identical to TRBD1. Per the germline V gene, CDR1 is MNHEY and CDR2 is SVGAGI. V dropped 4 bases and J dropped 3; count of bases not matched to a gene: 2. The CDR3 covers 15 residues. DNA of the CDR3: TGTGCCAGCAGTTCTGGGACAGGGGACACCGGGGAGCTGTTTTTT. Translated: CASSSGTGDTGELFF.

The gene calls are TRBV6-1 and TRBJ2-7, with D perhaps assigned TRBD1 or TRBD2 (7 bases each). CDR3 length equals 15 residues. Germline assignment: CDR1 MNHNS and CDR2 SASEGT. The V and J ends lost 7 bases and 5 bases respectively, with 21 bases between them. CDR3 sequence (DNA): TGTGCCAGCACCCAAATGTCAGGGGGAGGGCACGAGCAGTACTTC. Its translation is CASTQMSGGGHEQYF.

In this sample, this clone turned up once. For the CDR3, the DNA is TGTGCCAGTAGTATTATCCCCGGGGCTATGAACACTGAAGCTTTCTTT. Its protein is CASSIIPGAMNTEAFF. The chain has TRBV19 and TRBJ1-1, with D possibly TRBD1 on 5 matching bases. The CDR3 covers 16 residues. Germline-derived CDR1 and CDR2 are LNHDA and SQIVND (reference sequence). V shed 3 bases and J shed 0 bases, with 14 bases lying between them.

This clone appeared a few times. The chain carries TRBV15 and TRBJ2-5; the D gene is possibly TRBD2 (5 bases). Trimming took off 0 bases at V and 10 bases at J, with 15 bases between the two ends. Germline loops: CDR1 LNHNV, CDR2 YYDKDF (reference sequence). The CDR3 contains 14 residues. In DNA, the CDR3 is TGTGCCACCAGCAGAGATTTTTCCTCCCGGGACCAGTACTTC. Its translation is CATSRDFSSRDQYF. Drawing the rest from reference TRBV15 and TRBJ2-5, the complete variable domain is DAMVIQNPRYQVTQFGKPVTLSCSQTLNHNVMYWYQQKSSQAPKLLFHYYDKDFNNEADTPDNFQSRRPNTSFCFLDIRSPGLGDTAMYLCATSRDFSSRDQYFGPGTRLLVL.

This rearrangement joins TRBV6-1 to TRBJ2-7, with D possibly being TRBD1 (6 bases). V lost 2 bases, J lost 5 bases, and 22 bases lay in between. The CDR3 sequence is 17 residues long. The germline V gene encodes CDR1 MNHNS and CDR2 SASEGT. CDR3 amino acids: CASSEFGFGEQGNEQYF. CDR3 bases: TGTGCCAGCAGTGAATTTGGATTCGGAGAACAGGGCAACGAGCAGTACTTC.

This clone has only a few counts. The J gene is TRBJ2-7, the V gene TRBV7-2; 10 bases are shared with TRBD2. The trim removed 5 bases at V and 0 bases at J, leaving 7 bases unmatched. In germline, CDR1 is SGHTA, CDR2 FQGNSA. The CDR3 is 16 amino acids. The CDR3 protein is CASSAASGGLSYEQYF. DNA for the CDR3: TGTGCCAGCAGCGCGGCTAGCGGGGGCCTCTCCTACGAGCAGTACTTC.

This clone appeared a single time. V gene TRBV6-1 combines with J gene TRBJ1-6; tentative D call: TRBD1 (5 bases). CDR3 length: 14 residues. The V and J ends lost 7 bases and 7 bases respectively, with 14 bases between them. Germline V gives CDR1 MNHNS, CDR2 SASEGT. CDR3 sequence (DNA): TGTGCCAGCACCCTAGGGGTCGAGAATTCACCCCTCCACTTT. This translates into CASTLGVENSPLHF.

In nucleotides, the CDR3 is TGTGCCAGCAGTTCTGCTGGGGCAGGGGACTATGGCTACACCTTC. It encodes CASSSAGAGDYGYTF. The rearrangement uses TRBV27 and TRBJ1-2; possibly TRBD1 for D (6 bases). CDR3 length: 15 residues. Trimming shortened V by 4 bases and J by 3 bases, and 15 bases separated the two germline ends. From germline, CDR1 is MNHEY and CDR2 SMNVEV (reference sequence).

This sequence joins TRBV5-6 and TRBJ2-1; no clear D. The length of the CDR3 is 16 residues. Germline CDR1 is SGHDT and CDR2 is YYEEEE. V was pared by 2 bases and J by 0 bases, with 12 bases between. The CDR3 nucleotides read TGTGCCAGCAGCTTTCTTCCCCAGAACTCCTACAATGAGCAGTTCTTC. The encoded protein is CASSFLPQNSYNEQFF.

The rearrangement uses TRBV7-3 and TRBJ1-1; 7 bases match TRBD1. Germline lookup yields CDR1 SGHTA and CDR2 FQGTGA. This CDR3 has 14 amino acids. V lost 1 base and J lost 11; bases outside the gene matches: 10. The CDR3 is CASSLNPGQEEAFF. The CDR3 coding sequence is TGTGCCAGCAGCTTAAACCCCGGACAGGAGGAGGCTTTCTTT. Filled out from reference TRBV7-3 and TRBJ1-1, the complete variable domain reads GAGVSQTPSNKVTEKGKYVELRCDPISGHTALYWYRQSLGQGPEFLIYFQGTGAADDSGLPNDRFFAVRPEGSVSTLKIQRTERGDSAVYLCASSLNPGQEEAFFGQGTRLTVV.

The V gene is TRBV18, the J gene TRBJ1-1; TRBD1 is a possible D gene (5 bases). This CDR3 is 18 amino acids long. V was pared by 4 bases and J by 4 bases, with 25 bases between. In germline, CDR1 is KGHSH, CDR2 LQKENI. CDR3 coding DNA: TGTGCCAGCTCACGTAGTCCCCAACCAGGGTTAGGTGGCACTGAAGCTTTCTTT. The encoded protein is CASSRSPQPGLGGTEAFF.

The V and J genes are TRBV28 and TRBJ1-4; 8 bases fit TRBD1. The CDR3 has 15 amino acids. Germline V gene data show CDR1 as MDHEN and CDR2 as SYDVKM. V was clipped by 5 bases and J by 5 bases; unmatched bases: 7. The CDR3 is CASSPHGTGNEKLFF. CDR3 DNA: TGTGCCAGCAGTCCTCACGGGACAGGAAATGAAAAACTGTTTTTT. Using reference TRBV28 and TRBJ1-4 for the parts outside the CDR3, the full variable domain is DVKVTQSSRYLVKRTGEKVFLECVQDMDHENMFWYRQDPGLGLRLIYFSYDVKMKEKGDIPEGYSVSREKKERFSLILESASTNQTSMYLCASSPHGTGNEKLFFGSGTQLSVL.

The chain carries TRBV7-2 and TRBJ2-7; TRBD1 might be the D (6 bases). This CDR3 contains 13 residues. Germline CDR1 and CDR2: SGHTA and FQGNSA. V lost 3 bases, J lost 3 bases, and 9 bases lay in between. In nucleotides, the CDR3 is TGTGCCAGCAGCTTTTGGACAGACTACGAGCAGTACTTC. Its translation is CASSFWTDYEQYF.

The chain employs TRBV6-5 and TRBJ2-1; no reliable D call. Germline V lookup: CDR1 MNHEY, CDR2 SVGAGI. V lost 4 bases and J lost 8, with 18 bases in between. The length of the CDR3 is 15 residues. CDR3 sequence (DNA): TGTGCCAGCAGTTCGTCGACCAAACTGGTCGATGAGCAGTTCTTC. Amino acids: CASSSSTKLVDEQFF.

The CDR3 loop reads CASSPLWGNTIYF. CDR3 sequence (DNA): TGTGCCAGCAGCCCCCTCTGGGGAAACACCATATATTTT. The rearrangement joins TRBV11-2 to TRBJ1-3; D call uncertain. The CDR3 has 13 residues. The germline V gene has CDR1 SGHAT and CDR2 FQNNGV. V lost 5 bases and J lost 4, with 9 bases in between.

The chain couples TRBV6-1 to TRBJ1-2, with D unclear. This CDR3 is built from 11 residues. V dropped 10 bases and J dropped 2 bases, with 8 bases sitting between them. Germline V gene lookup returns CDR1 MNHNS and CDR2 SASEGT. CDR3 sequence reads: CANCRNYGYTF. For the CDR3, the DNA is TGTGCCAACTGCAGAAACTATGGCTACACCTTC.

The chain employs TRBV9 and TRBJ2-1; possibly TRBD1 for D (6 bases). Germline CDR1 is SGDLS and CDR2 is YYNGEE. Trimming left V 7 bases short and J 1 base short, with 18 bases between. CDR3 size: 16 residues. CDR3 bases: TGTGCCAGCTTACGTGGGGGCCAGGGGTCCTACAATGAGCAGTTCTTC. Residues: CASLRGGQGSYNEQFF.

CDR3 in DNA: TGCGCCAGCAGCCAAACGCAATATGCAACTAATGAAAAACTGTTTTTT. Residues: CASSQTQYATNEKLFF. This chain joins TRBV4-3 and TRBJ1-4; D is unclear. Germline-derived CDR1 and CDR2 are LGHNA and YSLEER. This CDR3 has 16 residues. Trimming left V 2 bases short and J 0 bases short, with 10 bases between.

This clone has just a few counts. The gene calls are TRBV10-3 and TRBJ1-3; a possible D gene is TRBD1 (6 bases). Deletions cut 7 bases from V and 7 bases from J, with 20 bases between. CDR1 is ENHRY and CDR2 is SYGVKD in the germline V gene. The CDR3 covers 15 residues. CDR3 sequence (DNA): TGTGCCATCAATCCTGACAGGACCCAATTGAACACCATATATTTT. Its protein is CAINPDRTQLNTIYF.

In its sample, this clone was seen a few times. This chain uses TRBV7-9 with TRBJ1-2; 8 bases fit TRBD1. Germline V gene lookup returns CDR1 SEHNR and CDR2 FQNEAQ (reference sequence). Trimming cost V 5 bases and J 4 bases; bases outside gene matches: 3. There are 13 residues in the CDR3. The CDR3 DNA reads as TGTGCCAGCAGCCCGGACAGGGCCTATGGCTACACCTTC. Its protein product is CASSPDRAYGYTF. Full variable domain (rest looked up from reference TRBV7-9 and TRBJ1-2): DTGVSQNPRHKITKRGQNVTFRCDPISEHNRLYWYRQTLGQGPEFLTYFQNEAQLEKSRLLSDRFSAERPKGSFSTLEIQRTEQGDSAMYLCASSPDRAYGYTFGSGTRLTVV.

This sequence joins TRBV7-3 and TRBJ2-2; D is undetermined. This CDR3 is built from 13 residues. Germline V gene data show CDR1 as SGHTA and CDR2 as FQGTGA. Between the trimmed V and J ends, which lost 2 bases and 1 base, there was a span of 2 bases. The CDR3 coding sequence is TGTGCCAGCAGCTTACTGAACACCGGGGAGCTGTTTTTT. It translates to CASSLLNTGELFF.

This chain uses TRBV7-9 with TRBJ2-3; 8 bases line up with TRBD2. There are 17 residues in the CDR3. V gave up 5 bases and J gave up 2 bases; unmatched junction bases: 12. Germline lookup yields CDR1 SEHNR and CDR2 FQNEAQ (reference sequence). DNA for the CDR3: TGTGCCAGCAGCCCCCCGCCAGCGGGGGACTCCACAGATACGCAGTATTTT. Encoded protein: CASSPPPAGDSTDTQYF.